The present entry profiles one TCR beta chain with its context. The data belong to a study of CD8 T cells in ankylosing spondylitis. The CDR3 has 13 residues. Trimming left V 6 bases short and J 5 bases short, with 11 bases between. Scientists made TCR beta libraries using quantitative 5'-RACE with molecular barcodes. One entry per CDR3 protein results from TCRdb running MiXCR on the 5' RACE reads. The data hold hundreds of thousands of distinct CDR3 sequences, with approximately 22% observed a single time. The chain employs TRBV12-3 or TRBV12-4 and TRBJ2-1; D unresolved. The source material was blood, either unsorted or a sorted T cell fraction (not recorded which). The TCR originated in a male donor with ankylosing spondylitis or in good health (not recorded which). The CDR3 DNA is TGTGCCAGCAGGTCCAATGACCACAATGAGCAGTTCTTC. Protein: CASRSNDHNEQFF.